These 32 T cell receptor beta chains were all obtained from the same sample, sequenced in a study of T cells expressing NK-cell markers. From the 5' RACE reads, TCRdb lists one entry per CDR3 protein and no DNA. The listing contains 300,000 to 500,000 distinct CDR3 sequences. The sequencing input was blood T cells: a sorted CD56 or NKG2C T cell subset, CD4+ or CD8+ T cells, or bulk PBMC T cells (not recorded which). The receptors were sampled from a woman aged 50 to 60 in good health.

The V and J genes are TRBV11-2 and TRBJ2-5; TCRdb designates TRBD1, a call that cannot be tested without DNA. CDR3 size: 15 residues. Germline CDR1 is SGHAT and CDR2 is FQNNGV. CDR3: CASRGTGDREETQYF. Full variable domain (rest looked up from reference TRBV11-2 and TRBJ2-5): EAGVAQSPRYKIIEKRQSVAFWCNPISGHATLYWYQQILGQGPKLLIQFQNNGVVDDSQLPKDRFSAERLKGVDSTLKIQPAKLEDSAVYLCASRGTGDREETQYFGPGTRLLVL.

This chain connects TRBV28 to TRBJ2-2; TCRdb outputs TRBD1, but without DNA this stays unchecked. The length of the CDR3 is 14 residues. Per the germline V gene, CDR1 is MDHEN and CDR2 is SYDVKM. The CDR3 spells CATPADMNTGELFF. Looking up the rest from reference TRBV28 and TRBJ2-2 gives the full variable domain: DVKVTQSSRYLVKRTGEKVFLECVQDMDHENMFWYRQDPGLGLRLIYFSYDVKMKEKGDIPEGYSVSREKKERFSLILESASTNQTSMYLCATPADMNTGELFFGEGSRLTVL.

The chain uses TRBV12-3 or TRBV12-4 and TRBJ2-5; with no DNA, the TCRdb D assignment of TRBD2 cannot be verified. The CDR3 is 15 amino acids. The CDR3 sequence is CASSSSGRARETQYF.

V usage is TRBV5-1 and J usage is TRBJ2-3; TCRdb calls TRBD2, which cannot be checked without DNA. In germline, CDR1 is SGHRS, CDR2 YFSETQ. This CDR3 is built from 15 residues. The CDR3 spells CASSRGGGGTDTQYF. Drawing the rest from reference TRBV5-1 and TRBJ2-3, the complete variable domain is KAGVTQTPRYLIKTRGQQVTLSCSPISGHRSVSWYQQTPGQGLQFLFEYFSETQRNKGNFPGRFSGRQFSNSRSEMNVSTLELGDSALYLCASSRGGGGTDTQYFGPGTRLTVL.

The CDR3 is CSATRLVNTEAFF. The V gene is TRBV20-1, the J gene TRBJ1-1. CDR1 is DFQATT, CDR2 SNEGSKA, per germline (reference sequence). This CDR3 contains 13 residues.

The rearrangement joins TRBV7-9 to TRBJ2-5; lacking DNA, the TRBD2 call made by TCRdb goes unchecked. The CDR3 is 12 amino acids. Looked up from germline, CDR1 is SEHNR and CDR2 is FQNEAQ (reference sequence). CDR3 amino acids: CASSSAQETQYF.

The chain carries TRBV7-8 and TRBJ1-1; TCRdb gives TRBD1 as the D gene, but with no DNA this cannot be confirmed. CDR1 and CDR2 (germline): SGHVS, FQNEAQ. The CDR3 is 18 residues long. CDR3 protein: CASSSHRGQGVKHTEAFF.

V is TRBV20-1 and J is TRBJ1-2; TCRdb's assignment of TRBD1 cannot be checked, as there is no DNA. CDR3 length: 18 amino acids. Germline loops: CDR1 DFQATT, CDR2 SNEGSKA (reference sequence). CDR3 sequence reads: CSAAPPQLRGTEGYGYTF.

The chain's CDR3 is CASSYSTSGTQETQYF. The rearrangement joins TRBV6-5 to TRBJ2-5; no DNA is available, so the TRBD2 call from TCRdb remains unchecked. The CDR3 length is 16 residues. Germline values: CDR1 MNHEY, CDR2 SVGAGI.

The chain has TRBV7-2 and TRBJ2-3. The germline gives CDR1 SGHTA, CDR2 FQGNSA. This CDR3 has 14 amino acids. CDR3 in amino acids: CASSYTGQTDTQYF. The full variable domain, completed using reference TRBV7-2 and TRBJ2-3, is GAGVSQSPSNKVTEKGKDVELRCDPISGHTALYWYRQSLGQGLEFLIYFQGNSAPDKSGLPSDRFSAERTGGSVSTLTIQRTQQEDSAVYLCASSYTGQTDTQYFGPGTRLTVL.

The rearrangement uses TRBV7-6 and TRBJ2-3; the TRBD1 assignment by TCRdb is unverifiable without DNA. CDR1 is SGHVS, CDR2 FNYEAQ, per germline. CDR3 length equals 12 residues. The CDR3 protein is CASSYSEGGQYF.

CDR3 protein: CASSRSGSGYNEQFF. J is TRBJ2-1 and V is TRBV5-1; as DNA is missing, the TRBD2 call by TCRdb cannot be tested. Germline V gives CDR1 SGHRS, CDR2 YFSETQ. The CDR3 has 15 residues.

V and J are TRBV6-5 and TRBJ2-1; TCRdb designates TRBD1, a call that cannot be tested without DNA. The CDR3 extends over 14 amino acids. From germline, CDR1 is MNHEY and CDR2 SVGAGI. The CDR3 sequence: CATRDRISYNEQFF.

The rearrangement uses TRBV15 and TRBJ1-5; the D call of TRBD1 rests on TCRdb alone, since no DNA is present to check it. This CDR3 is built from 15 residues. From germline, CDR1 is LNHNV and CDR2 YYDKDF (reference sequence). This chain's CDR3 is CATSRVRQGNQPQHF.

The V and J genes are TRBV12-3 or TRBV12-4 and TRBJ2-7; without DNA, the TCRdb call of TRBD2 cannot be checked. The CDR3 totals 13 residues. This chain's CDR3 is CASRGQNSYEQYF.

The V gene is TRBV5-1, the J gene TRBJ2-5. The germline gives CDR1 SGHRS, CDR2 YFSETQ. CDR3 size: 15 residues. The CDR3 region is CASSSRPGSQETQYF. The full variable domain, rest sourced from reference TRBV5-1 and TRBJ2-5, is KAGVTQTPRYLIKTRGQQVTLSCSPISGHRSVSWYQQTPGQGLQFLFEYFSETQRNKGNFPGRFSGRQFSNSRSEMNVSTLELGDSALYLCASSSRPGSQETQYFGPGTRLLVL.

V gene TRBV7-2 combines with J gene TRBJ2-1. Germline V gene lookup returns CDR1 SGHTA and CDR2 FQGNSA. The CDR3 length is 13 residues. CDR3 loop: CASSLAHGNEQFF.

This sequence joins TRBV11-3 and TRBJ2-3; no DNA is available, so the TRBD1 call from TCRdb remains unchecked. The CDR3 has 15 residues. Germline V gene lookup returns CDR1 SGHNT and CDR2 YENEEA. Here the CDR3 reads CASGQGPTSTDTQYF.

CDR3 sequence: CSARDRQETQYF. This rearrangement joins TRBV20-1 to TRBJ2-5. This CDR3 spans 12 amino acids. Germline V gene sequence: CDR1 DFQATT, CDR2 SNEGSKA (reference sequence).

This sequence joins TRBV27 and TRBJ2-6; without DNA, the TCRdb call of TRBD1 cannot be checked. This CDR3 is built from 17 residues. CDR1 is MNHEY, CDR2 SMNVEV, per germline (reference sequence). The CDR3 is CASSFRTGISGANVLTF.

V is TRBV10-3 and J is TRBJ2-3; TCRdb picks TRBD1, but there is no DNA to check that call. CDR1 ENHRY and CDR2 SYGVKD come from the germline V gene. The CDR3 is made up of 15 amino acids. The CDR3 region is CAIGAQQGTTDTQYF.

The J gene is TRBJ1-6, the V gene TRBV4-1; the TRBD1 assignment by TCRdb is unverifiable without DNA. CDR3 size: 15 residues. CDR1 is MGHRA and CDR2 is YSYEKL in the germline V gene. CDR3 amino acids: CASSRTGTGDSPLHF.

This sequence joins TRBV12-3 or TRBV12-4 and TRBJ1-1. The CDR3 extends over 15 amino acids. CDR3 amino acids: CASSFKGVLVTEAFF.

The chain uses TRBV29-1 and TRBJ2-7. Germline loops: CDR1 SQVTM, CDR2 ANQGSEA. There are 12 residues in the CDR3. The chain's CDR3 is CSVVTVIYEQYF.

The J gene is TRBJ2-2, the V gene TRBV5-5; the D gene TCRdb calls, TRBD2, cannot be checked with no DNA. Germline V lookup: CDR1 SGHKS, CDR2 YYEKEE (reference sequence). The CDR3 has 17 residues. CDR3 sequence reads: CASSLDPSGRAAGELFF.

V is TRBV3-1 and J is TRBJ2-1; TCRdb calls TRBD1, which cannot be checked without DNA. The CDR3 length is 16 residues. The germline V gene has CDR1 LGHDT and CDR2 YNNKEL (reference sequence). CDR3 residues: CASSHEGQGIYNEQFF.

The J gene is TRBJ2-7, the V gene TRBV6-5. The CDR3 contains 15 residues. CDR1 is MNHEY, CDR2 SVGAGI, per germline. The CDR3: CASSYSSGGTYEQYF.

The chain is built from TRBV12-3 or TRBV12-4 and TRBJ2-1. The CDR3 is 11 amino acids. CDR3: CASSFLEGQFF.

This chain uses TRBV14 with TRBJ2-1; TCRdb's D call, TRBD2, is unchecked because there is no DNA. The CDR3 is 15 amino acids. The germline V gene encodes CDR1 SGHDN and CDR2 FVKESK. CDR3: CASSQAGLEGNEQFF.

This rearrangement joins TRBV7-6 to TRBJ2-1; TCRdb proposes TRBD1, but this gene call is untestable without DNA. This CDR3 is 14 amino acids long. Looked up from germline, CDR1 is SGHVS and CDR2 is FNYEAQ. The CDR3 protein is CASSQPGGGDEQFF. The variable domain in full, completed from reference TRBV7-6 and TRBJ2-1, reads GAGVSQSPRYKVTKRGQDVALRCDPISGHVSLYWYRQALGQGPEFLTYFNYEAQQDKSGLPNDRFSAERPEGSISTLTIQRTEQRDSAMYRCASSQPGGGDEQFFGPGTRLTVL.

The rearrangement links TRBV29-1 to TRBJ1-2. The V gene's germline CDR1 is SQVTM and CDR2 ANQGSEA. The CDR3 runs to 12 residues. CDR3 residues: CSVDGGEGGYTF.

The J gene is TRBJ2-5, the V gene TRBV5-1. CDR3 length equals 13 residues. Germline V gene sequence: CDR1 SGHRS, CDR2 YFSETQ. CDR3 loop: CASSSSGRQTQYF.